The 15 T cell receptor beta chains listed next were all sequenced from one sample in a study of shared clonotypes between healthy human individuals (dated by TCRdb to about 2020). Preparation of the library involved the immunoSEQ multiplex PCR assay. Entries here come from immuneACCESS through TCRdb and include only in-frame sequences with V and J called. Some clones fail to appear in such tables; in the studies checked, an unresolved V gene covers under half of the shortfall, and the cause of the remainder is unknown. In all, the sample holds about 1 million clones, and roughly 70% of those were seen once. The ten largest clones capture approximately 1.5% of the sample. The sequencing sample was made of memory CD4+ T cells sorted from blood. The sample's cell subset or site, from its label and the paper: CD45RA-negative fraction. The receptors come from a man between 18 and 35 years old in good health.

This clone has more than one count but fewer than ten. The chain combines TRBV5-1 with TRBJ2-1; TRBD2 aligns across 7 bases. Germline assignment: CDR1 SGHRS and CDR2 YFSETQ. The CDR3 has 15 residues. The V segment lost 4 bases and the J segment 5 bases; nucleotides outside the gene matches: 9. DNA of the CDR3: TGCGCCAGCAGCCTGAATGGAGCGGGGAACAATGAGCAGTTCTTC. Amino acids: CASSLNGAGNNEQFF.

The chain combines TRBV7-9 with TRBJ2-3; 7 positions match TRBD1. V dropped 4 bases and J dropped 0; count of bases not matched to a gene: 4. CDR3 length: 15 residues. Germline CDR1 is SEHNR and CDR2 is FQNEAQ (reference sequence). The CDR3 is CASSSPGQSTDTQYF. DNA of the CDR3: TGTGCCAGCAGCTCACCGGGACAGAGCACAGATACGCAGTATTTT.

CDR3 sequence reads: CASSSPLGFPQFF. CDR3 nucleotide sequence: TGTGCCAGCAGCTCCCCTTTGGGCTTTCCGCAGTTCTTC. The V gene is TRBV7-2, the J gene TRBJ2-1; D is uncertain. There are 13 residues in the CDR3. Looked up from germline, CDR1 is SGHTA and CDR2 is FQGNSA. V was clipped by 4 bases and J by 12 bases, with 16 bases between them.

This clone was detected once. The gene calls are TRBV5-1 and TRBJ2-2; 9 bases are shared with TRBD1. The ends lost 2 bases at V and 5 bases at J; junction bases unmatched: 7. The germline gives CDR1 SGHRS, CDR2 YFSETQ. The CDR3 runs 16 residues. DNA of the CDR3: TGCGCCAGCAGCTTATCCGGGACAGGGAAGACCGGGGAGCTGTTTTTT. It specifies CASSLSGTGKTGELFF.

The genes are TRBV10-3 and TRBJ2-3; the match to TRBD2 covers 8 bases. This CDR3 has 15 residues. Germline trimming cut 3 bases from V and 2 bases from J; bases unmatched to any gene: 4. Per germline, CDR1 ENHRY and CDR2 SYGVKD. The CDR3 DNA is TGTGCCATCAGTGACCGGACTAGCTCCACAGATACGCAGTATTTT. It specifies CAISDRTSSTDTQYF.

The chain employs TRBV2 and TRBJ2-3, with a tentative D call TRBD1 (6 bases). The CDR3 totals 15 residues. The ends were cut back, 5 bases at V and 0 bases at J, with 12 bases in the middle. Per germline, CDR1 SNHLY and CDR2 FYNNEI. CDR3 sequence reads: CASSFYRVSTDTQYF. CDR3 DNA: TGTGCCAGCAGTTTCTACAGGGTCAGCACAGATACGCAGTATTTT.

The chain uses TRBV7-6 and TRBJ2-7, with 8 positions matching TRBD2. Trimming took 6 bases from V and 6 from J; bases not matched to a gene: 7. This CDR3 contains 13 residues. The germline V gene has CDR1 SGHVS and CDR2 FNYEAQ. The CDR3 reads CASSFTGTSEQYF. DNA for the CDR3: TGTGCCAGCAGTTTTACAGGGACTAGCGAGCAGTACTTC.

V and J are TRBV29-1 and TRBJ1-1, with no clear D. The CDR3 is made up of 12 amino acids. V was clipped by 7 bases and J by 2 bases, with 11 bases between them. The germline V gene has CDR1 SQVTM and CDR2 ANQGSEA. The CDR3, as DNA: TGCAGCGCGCGGTGGGGAAACACTGAAGCTTTCTTT. This encodes CSARWGNTEAFF.

The chain recombines TRBV7-2 with TRBJ1-5; D not certain. V dropped 3 bases and J dropped 0 bases, with 18 bases sitting between them. The germline V gene has CDR1 SGHTA and CDR2 FQGNSA. This CDR3 is 18 amino acids long. For the CDR3, the DNA is TGTGCCAGCAGCTTTAGCTCTGCCATATGGGATAGCAATCAGCCCCAGCATTTT. It encodes CASSFSSAIWDSNQPQHF.

The chain has TRBV10-3 and TRBJ1-1; D may be TRBD1 (5 bases). Trimming shortened V by 6 bases and J by 5 bases, and 16 bases separated the two germline ends. The CDR3 is 14 amino acids. Germline V CDR1 and CDR2: ENHRY, SYGVKD. CDR3 sequence (DNA): TGTGCCATCAGGGGGGACCGCATGGGAACTGAAGCTTTCTTT. It is translated as CAIRGDRMGTEAFF.

About this clone itself: In the same sample, other DNA sequences code for this CDR3. CDR3 in DNA: TGTGCCAGTAGTATTAAGGGGCCCCAGCCCCAGCATTTT. Amino acids: CASSIKGPQPQHF. This chain links TRBV19 with TRBJ1-5; TRBD1 might be the D (5 bases). Per germline, CDR1 LNHDA and CDR2 SQIVND (reference sequence). The CDR3 is 13 residues long. The V end was cut by 3 bases, the J end by 7 bases, with 10 bases between.

CDR3 sequence (DNA): TGTGCCAGTAGAACGACATACGGGGGCAATCAGCCCCAGCATTTT. Protein: CASRTTYGGNQPQHF. This sequence joins TRBV19 and TRBJ1-5; D gene ambiguous. The germline gives CDR1 LNHDA, CDR2 SQIVND (reference sequence). Trimming removed 6 bases at V and 2 bases at J, with 14 bases between. The CDR3 has 15 amino acids.

CDR3 DNA: TGTGCCAGCAGCCCCGACCTTCTGTCCTACGAGCAGTACTTC. It specifies CASSPDLLSYEQYF. The rearrangement joins TRBV5-6 to TRBJ2-7; D not resolved. With 4 bases removed from V and 1 base from J, the gap between germline ends came to 12 bases. CDR1 is SGHDT and CDR2 is YYEEEE in the germline V gene. The CDR3 totals 14 residues.

The chain employs TRBV4-3 and TRBJ1-4, with D perhaps TRBD1 (5 bases). Trimming removed 2 bases from V and 0 bases from J, with 13 bases in between. This CDR3 is built from 17 residues. Germline CDR1 is LGHNA and CDR2 is YSLEER. The CDR3 sequence is CASSQIGGIATNEKLFF. The CDR3 DNA reads TGCGCCAGCAGCCAAATTGGGGGGATTGCAACTAATGAAAAACTGTTTTTT.

This clone was observed a single time. The chain employs TRBV6-6 and TRBJ2-7; 10 bases agree with TRBD1. The CDR3 consists of 15 residues. CDR1 MNHNY and CDR2 SVGAGI come from the germline V gene (reference sequence). J was trimmed by 4 bases and V by 5 bases; bases with no gene match: 8. In nucleotides, the CDR3 is TGTGCCAGCAGTGACGCCGGGACAGGGGTTTACGAGCAGTACTTC. Translated, it gives CASSDAGTGVYEQYF.